This T cell receptor beta chain emerged from a study of PD-1 blockade in classical Hodgkin lymphoma. Findings and caveats of the study: Complete responders started with a diversity level that resembled newly diagnosed patients at baseline. It was CD4+ TCR diversity, not CD8+, that rose significantly by C4D1. Some patients started nivolumab under 1 year after ASCT, and they were excluded. Repertoire difference causes, possibly disease activity or prior therapy, remain undefined.

Germline CDR1 reads SQVTM; CDR2 reads ANQGSEA. V lost 5 bases and J lost 6, with 16 bases in between. The length of the CDR3 is 13 residues. No patient escaped relapse after autologous stem cell transplantation, and brentuximab vedotin exposure varied. About this clone itself: No antigen is known for it.

Here immunoSEQ multiplex PCR was the method, and the copy in TCRdb shows in-frame clones only, minus some. This table has thousands of clones, over 65% appearing once. The source is a human donor with classical Hodgkin lymphoma. Source: peripheral blood mononuclear cells (PBMCs), taken at baseline. The V call is TRBV29-1, the J call TRBJ1-1; D not resolved. The CDR3 region is CSVKSQVVAEAFF. The CDR3 nucleotides are TGCAGCGTTAAATCCCAGGTAGTCGCTGAAGCTTTCTTT.